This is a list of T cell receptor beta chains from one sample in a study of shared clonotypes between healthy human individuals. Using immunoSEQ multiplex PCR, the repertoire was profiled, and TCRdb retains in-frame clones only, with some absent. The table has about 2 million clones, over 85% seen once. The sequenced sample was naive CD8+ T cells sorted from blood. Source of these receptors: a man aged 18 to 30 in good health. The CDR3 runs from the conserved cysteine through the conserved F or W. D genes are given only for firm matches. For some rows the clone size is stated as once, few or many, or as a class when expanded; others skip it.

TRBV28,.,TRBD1,CASRHKGGRGYQPQHF
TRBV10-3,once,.,CAISDRINTEAFF
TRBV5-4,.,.,CASSPGDTYEQYF
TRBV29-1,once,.,CSVEDLWTEAAEAFF
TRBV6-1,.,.,CASTGETQYF
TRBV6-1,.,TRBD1,CASSEETGGNYEQYF
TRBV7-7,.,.,CASSLALNNEQFF
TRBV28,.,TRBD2,CASSLRGEGDDEQFF
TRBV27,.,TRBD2,CASSSSSGWATDTQYF
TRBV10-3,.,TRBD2,CAILAGGYNEQFF
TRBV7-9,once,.,CASSLLTGELFF
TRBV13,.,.,CASSPPGVDEQYF
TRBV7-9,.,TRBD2,CASSFYPGLAGESQETQYF
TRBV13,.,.,CASSLVAVSYEQYF
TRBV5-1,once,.,CASCSLDTGELFF